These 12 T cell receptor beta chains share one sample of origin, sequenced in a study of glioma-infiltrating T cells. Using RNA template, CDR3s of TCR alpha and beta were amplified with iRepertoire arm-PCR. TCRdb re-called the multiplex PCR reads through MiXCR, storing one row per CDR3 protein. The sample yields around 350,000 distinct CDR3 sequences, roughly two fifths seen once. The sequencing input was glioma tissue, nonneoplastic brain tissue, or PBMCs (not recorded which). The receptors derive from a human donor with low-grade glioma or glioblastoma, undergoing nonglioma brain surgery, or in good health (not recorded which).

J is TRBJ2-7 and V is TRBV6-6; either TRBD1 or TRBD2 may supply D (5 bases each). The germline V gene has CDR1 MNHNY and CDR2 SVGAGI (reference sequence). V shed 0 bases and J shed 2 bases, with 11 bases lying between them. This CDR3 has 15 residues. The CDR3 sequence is CASSYSYGGTYEQYF. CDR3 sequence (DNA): TGTGCCAGCAGTTACTCGTATGGGGGAACCTACGAGCAGTACTTC.

The CDR3 DNA reads as TGTGCCAGCAGTTCTATAGCGGGAGCCCTTTACGAGCAGTACTTC. It yields the protein CASSSIAGALYEQYF. This chain joins TRBV7-8 and TRBJ2-7; 9 bases are a match to TRBD2. CDR1 SGHVS and CDR2 FQNEAQ come from the germline V gene. The CDR3 totals 15 residues. V lost 6 bases to trimming and J lost 4 bases; unmatched junction nucleotides: 10. Together with reference TRBV7-8 and TRBJ2-7, the CDR3 gives the full variable domain: GAGVSQSPRYKVAKRGQDVALRCDPISGHVSLFWYQQALGQGPEFLTYFQNEAQLDKSGLPSDRFFAERPEGSVSTLKIQRTQQEDSAVYLCASSSIAGALYEQYFGPGTRLTVT.

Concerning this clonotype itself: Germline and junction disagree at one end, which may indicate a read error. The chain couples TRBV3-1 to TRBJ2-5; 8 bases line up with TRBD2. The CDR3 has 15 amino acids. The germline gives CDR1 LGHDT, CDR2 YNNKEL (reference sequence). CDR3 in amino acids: CASSQGSGVQGTQYF. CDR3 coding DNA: TGTGCCAGCAGCCAAGGTAGCGGGGTCCAAGGGACCCAGTACTTC.

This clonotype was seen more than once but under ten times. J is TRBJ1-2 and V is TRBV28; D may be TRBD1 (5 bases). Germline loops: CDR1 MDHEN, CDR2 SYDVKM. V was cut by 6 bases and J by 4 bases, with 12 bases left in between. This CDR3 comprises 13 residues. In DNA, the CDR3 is TGTGCCAGCAGGGTAGGGGCGGCCTATGGCTACACCTTC. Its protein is CASRVGAAYGYTF.

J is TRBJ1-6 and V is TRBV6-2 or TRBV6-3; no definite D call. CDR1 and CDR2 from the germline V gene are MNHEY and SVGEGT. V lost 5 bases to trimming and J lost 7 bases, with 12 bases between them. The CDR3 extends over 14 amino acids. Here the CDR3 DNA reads TGTGCCAGCAGTGAAAGGGCGTCGAATTCACCCCTCCACTTT. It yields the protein CASSERASNSPLHF.

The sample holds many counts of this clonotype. This CDR3 reads CASSELWAGNTIYF. The CDR3 region has the DNA TGTGCCAGCAGTGAACTGTGGGCTGGAAACACCATATATTTT. J is TRBJ1-3 and V is TRBV6-1; the D is unclear. From germline, CDR1 is MNHNS and CDR2 SASEGT. The CDR3 contains 14 residues. V lost 2 bases to trimming and J lost 2 bases, with 7 bases between them.

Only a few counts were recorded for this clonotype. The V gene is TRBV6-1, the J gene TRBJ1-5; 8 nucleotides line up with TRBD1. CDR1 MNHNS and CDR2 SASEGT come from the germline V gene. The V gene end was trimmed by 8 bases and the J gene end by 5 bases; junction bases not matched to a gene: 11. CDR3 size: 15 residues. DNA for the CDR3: TGTGCCAGCGGACAGACCAGGGGGCGGGATCAGCCCCAGCATTTT. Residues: CASGQTRGRDQPQHF.

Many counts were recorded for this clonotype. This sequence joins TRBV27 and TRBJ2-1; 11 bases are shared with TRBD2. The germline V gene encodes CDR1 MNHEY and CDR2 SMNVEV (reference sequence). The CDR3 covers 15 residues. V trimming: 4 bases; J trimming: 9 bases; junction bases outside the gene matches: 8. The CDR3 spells CASSSLAGVLGEQFF. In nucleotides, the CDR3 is TGTGCCAGCAGTTCACTAGCGGGAGTGCTAGGTGAGCAGTTCTTC.

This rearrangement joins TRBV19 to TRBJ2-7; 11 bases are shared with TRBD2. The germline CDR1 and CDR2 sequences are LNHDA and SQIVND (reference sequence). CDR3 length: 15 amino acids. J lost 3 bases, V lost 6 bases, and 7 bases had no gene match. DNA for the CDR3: TGTGCCAGTAGCGAAACTAGCGGGAGTGACTACGAGCAGTACTTC. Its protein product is CASSETSGSDYEQYF.

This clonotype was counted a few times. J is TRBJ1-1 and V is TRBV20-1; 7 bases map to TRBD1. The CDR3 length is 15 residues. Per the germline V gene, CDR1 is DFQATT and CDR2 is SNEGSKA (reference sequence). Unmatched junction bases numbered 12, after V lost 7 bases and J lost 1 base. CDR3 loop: CSGRGGGSRNTEAFF. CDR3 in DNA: TGCAGTGGCAGAGGAGGGGGCAGTCGGAACACTGAAGCTTTCTTT.

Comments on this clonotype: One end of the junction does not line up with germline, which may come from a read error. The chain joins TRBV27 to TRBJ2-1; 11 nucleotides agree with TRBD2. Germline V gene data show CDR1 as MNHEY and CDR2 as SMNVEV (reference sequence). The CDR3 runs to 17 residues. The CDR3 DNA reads TGTGCCAGCAGTTACTTTAGCGGGAGGGTTGTATACAATAAGCAGTTCTTC. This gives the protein CASSYFSGRVVYNKQFF.

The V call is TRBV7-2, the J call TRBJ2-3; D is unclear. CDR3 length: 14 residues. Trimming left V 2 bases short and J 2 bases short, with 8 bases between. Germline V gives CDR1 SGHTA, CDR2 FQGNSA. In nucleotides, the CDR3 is TGTGCCAGCAGCTTACGACTCCACACAGATACGCAGTATTTT. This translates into CASSLRLHTDTQYF.